The following is a TCR beta chain sequence with its context. The V end was cut by 3 bases, the J end by 5 bases, with 5 bases between. The CDR3 length is 12 residues. Sequencing was performed with immunoSEQ multiplex PCR; in TCRdb, only in-frame clones are kept and a portion is missing. The sample yields roughly 110,000 clones, approximately 88% seen once. These data are taken from a study of T cell responses to AZD1222 COVID-19 vaccine. The material was peripheral blood, obtained 28 days after the second AZD1222 dose. The J gene is TRBJ2-1, the V gene TRBV12-3 or TRBV12-4; D gene uncertain. The source of this sequence is an adult who received the AZD1222 COVID-19 vaccine. The CDR3 DNA reads TGTGCCAGCAGTTTTGGGGACAATGAGCAGTTCTTC. This codes for CASSFGDNEQFF.